The entry that follows covers one T cell receptor (beta chain) sequence. The target of this receptor is not known. The sample holds no much larger clone one base away, and base qualities are not on file. The CDR3 runs 14 residues from the cysteine to the phenylalanine. Solely the CDR3 DNA is kept, with 42 bases framed from the first base. In the germline V gene, CDR1 corresponds to SGHVS and CDR2 to FQNEAQ. V and J lose 6 bases and 1 base, and a span of 11 bases separates them. These data originate in a study of T-cell reconstitution after alpha-beta-depleted transplantation in children (dated by TCRdb to between 2015 and 2016). With respect to the entire study: Using TCR repertoire profiling, the study quantitatively followed how T-cell immune reconstitution unfolded in children after TCRalphabeta/CD19-depleted allogeneic hematopoietic cell transplantation.

The library was built by means of PCR. The instrument given in TCRdb is Illumina HiSeq 2500. To normalize quantification of the TCRbeta repertoire, the TCR libraries were built with molecular barcoding that relied on unique molecular identifiers. TCRdb reanalyzed the raw reads on its own, using fastp at Q25 for trimming and MiXCR for clone calling, and kept in-frame beta chains. Entries are consolidated by CDR3 protein sequence, retaining the most common genes and DNA. This sample lists roughly 590,000 distinct CDR3 sequences; roughly 15% were detected once. The ten largest clonotypes hold about 1.1% of the sample.

The source is a human donor who donated a stem cell graft to a child with acute myeloid leukemia. Sequencing was performed on PBMCs from the stem cell graft donor, taken from the stem cell graft. The chain joins TRBV7-8 to TRBJ2-3; TRBD1 is a weak D gene call, 5 bases matching. The DNA is as follows: TGTGCCAGCAGTCGGACAAGCCGCACAGATACGCAGTATTTT. The encoded protein is CASSRTSRTDTQYF.